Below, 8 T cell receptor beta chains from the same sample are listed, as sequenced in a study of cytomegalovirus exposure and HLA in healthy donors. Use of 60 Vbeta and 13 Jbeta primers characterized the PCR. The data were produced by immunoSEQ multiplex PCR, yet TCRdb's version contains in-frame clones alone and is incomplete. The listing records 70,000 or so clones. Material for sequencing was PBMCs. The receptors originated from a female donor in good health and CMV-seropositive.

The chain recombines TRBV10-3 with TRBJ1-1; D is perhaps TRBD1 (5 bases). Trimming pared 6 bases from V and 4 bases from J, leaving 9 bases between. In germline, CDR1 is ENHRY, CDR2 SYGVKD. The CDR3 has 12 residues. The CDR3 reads CAIRGVGTEAFF. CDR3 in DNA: TGTGCCATCAGAGGGGTGGGCACTGAAGCTTTCTTT.

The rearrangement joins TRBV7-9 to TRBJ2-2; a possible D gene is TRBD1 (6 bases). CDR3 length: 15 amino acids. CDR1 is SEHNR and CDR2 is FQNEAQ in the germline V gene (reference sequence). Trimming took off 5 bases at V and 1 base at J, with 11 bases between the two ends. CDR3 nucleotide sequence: TGTGCCAGCAGCCCCGGACAGAGGAACACCGGGGAGCTGTTTTTT. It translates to CASSPGQRNTGELFF.

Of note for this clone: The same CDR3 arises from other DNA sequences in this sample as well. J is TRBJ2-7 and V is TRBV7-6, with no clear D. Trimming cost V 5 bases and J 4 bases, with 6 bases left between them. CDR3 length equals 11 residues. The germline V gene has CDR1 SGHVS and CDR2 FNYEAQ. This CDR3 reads CASSPGYEQYF. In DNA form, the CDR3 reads TGTGCCAGCAGCCCAGGTTACGAGCAGTACTTC. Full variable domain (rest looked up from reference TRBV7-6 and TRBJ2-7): GAGVSQSPRYKVTKRGQDVALRCDPISGHVSLYWYRQALGQGPEFLTYFNYEAQQDKSGLPNDRFSAERPEGSISTLTIQRTEQRDSAMYRCASSPGYEQYFGPGTRLTVT.

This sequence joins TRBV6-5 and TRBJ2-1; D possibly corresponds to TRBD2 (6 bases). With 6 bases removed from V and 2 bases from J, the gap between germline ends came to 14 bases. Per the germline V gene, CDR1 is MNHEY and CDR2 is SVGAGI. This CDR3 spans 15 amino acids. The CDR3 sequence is CASREGLGTYNEQFF. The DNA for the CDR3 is TGTGCCAGCAGGGAGGGGCTTGGGACCTACAATGAGCAGTTCTTC.

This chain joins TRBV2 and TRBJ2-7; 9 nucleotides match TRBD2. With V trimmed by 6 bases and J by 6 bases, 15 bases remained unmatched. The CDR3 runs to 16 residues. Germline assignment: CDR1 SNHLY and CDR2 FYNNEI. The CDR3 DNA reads TGTGCCAGCAGCTTAGGGCTCCTAGCGGGGACTGGCGAGCAGTACTTC. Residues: CASSLGLLAGTGEQYF.

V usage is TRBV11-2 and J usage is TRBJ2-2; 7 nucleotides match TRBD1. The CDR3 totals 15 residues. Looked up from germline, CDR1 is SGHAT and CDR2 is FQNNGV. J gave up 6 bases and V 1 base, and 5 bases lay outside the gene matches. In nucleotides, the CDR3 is TGTGCCAGCAGCTTAGTACAGGGGCCGGCCGGGGAGCTGTTTTTT. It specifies CASSLVQGPAGELFF. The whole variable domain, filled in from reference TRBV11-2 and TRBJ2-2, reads EAGVAQSPRYKIIEKRQSVAFWCNPISGHATLYWYQQILGQGPKLLIQFQNNGVVDDSQLPKDRFSAERLKGVDSTLKIQPAKLEDSAVYLCASSLVQGPAGELFFGEGSRLTVL.

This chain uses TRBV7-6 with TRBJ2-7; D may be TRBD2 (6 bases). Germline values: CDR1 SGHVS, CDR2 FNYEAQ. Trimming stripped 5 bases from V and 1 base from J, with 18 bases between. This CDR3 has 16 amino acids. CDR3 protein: CASSPDGTRFSYEQYF. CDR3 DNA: TGTGCCAGCAGCCCCGACGGGACTCGATTTTCCTACGAGCAGTACTTC.

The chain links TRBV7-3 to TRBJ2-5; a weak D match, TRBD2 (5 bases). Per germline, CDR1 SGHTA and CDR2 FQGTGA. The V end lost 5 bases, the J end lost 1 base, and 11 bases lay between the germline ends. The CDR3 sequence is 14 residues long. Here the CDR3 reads CASSPAGLQETQYF. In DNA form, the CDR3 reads TGTGCCAGCAGCCCTGCGGGCCTCCAAGAGACCCAGTACTTC.